This section outlines one TCR beta chain sequence together with its context. Antigen specificity is unknown. From germline, CDR1 is MNHEY and CDR2 SMNVEV (reference sequence). This CDR3 is 18 amino acids long. Trimming took 8 bases from V and 5 from J, leaving 28 bases between them. These data are taken from a study of shared clonotypes between healthy human individuals. Study-level results: It was only blood that was sampled, and tissue repertoires likely differ. Clonotype sharing across several donors was observed for around 5% of naive CD4 clonotypes. Richness estimates generally favored naive over memory subsets.

Replicate PCRs run on sorted subsets employed approximately 0.2 ug DNA, around 31,000 T cell genomes. Sequenced by immunoSEQ multiplex PCR; TCRdb stores in-frame clones only, minus some. In the table there are about 1.5 million clones, 95% to 99% of which are singletons. This chain joins TRBV27 and TRBJ1-5, with D tentatively TRBD1 (6 bases). Sequencing input: naive CD4+ T cells sorted from blood. Sample subset: CD45RA+ positively selected. The receptor was derived from a man aged 30 to 39 in good health. DNA of the CDR3: TGTGCCAGCCGTGGCGTGGTCAGCGGGACCGGGGGCGATCAGCCCCAGCATTTT. Its protein product is CASRGVVSGTGGDQPQHF.